The 7 T cell receptor beta chains listed next were all sequenced from one sample in a study of post-analysis software for immune sequencing data. Study results and limitations: Roughly five TRBV segments appeared more often in patients than in controls, and TRBV5-6, TRBV5-1 and TRBV20-1 were among these.

These receptors' targets are unknown. Unique molecular identifiers tagged the TCR beta cDNA libraries. TCRdb re-called the PCR reads with MiXCR, one entry per CDR3 protein. Of around 260,000 distinct CDR3 sequences in the sample, 35% to 40% were seen once. The sample consisted of blood. Receptor source: a girl aged 10 to 17 with multiple sclerosis.

This clonotype was picked up many times. This chain links TRBV27 with TRBJ1-2; D is perhaps TRBD1 (5 bases). The CDR3 has 13 amino acids. The V end lost 0 bases, the J end lost 6 bases, and 8 bases lay between the germline ends. CDR1 and CDR2 from the germline V gene are MNHEY and SMNVEV (reference sequence). The CDR3 region has the DNA TGTGCCAGCAGTTTATCCGGGGCGAATGGCTACACCTTC. This codes for CASSLSGANGYTF.

This clonotype was recorded many times. The rearrangement joins TRBV5-1 to TRBJ2-5; 8 positions match TRBD1. There are 17 residues in the CDR3. Trimming took 0 bases from V and 4 from J; bases not matched to a gene: 11. Germline CDR1 is SGHRS and CDR2 is YFSETQ. In DNA, the CDR3 is TGCGCCAGCAGCTTGGATCCCAGGGGGCGAGGTCCAGAGACCCAGTACTTC. Translation: CASSLDPRGRGPETQYF.

The chain carries TRBV5-5 and TRBJ1-6, with 7 bases matching TRBD1. Germline values: CDR1 SGHKS, CDR2 YYEKEE (reference sequence). CDR3 length equals 15 residues. The trim removed 4 bases at V and 9 bases at J, leaving 10 bases unmatched. CDR3 in DNA: TGTGCCAGCAGCCTTCGACAGGGTGATCGTTCACCCCTCCACTTT. Encoded protein: CASSLRQGDRSPLHF.

This clonotype turned up a few times. The genes are TRBV4-1 and TRBJ2-4, with D tentatively TRBD2 (6 bases). CDR1 and CDR2 (germline): MGHRA, YSYEKL. The CDR3 covers 16 residues. The V and J ends lost 1 base and 0 bases respectively, with 10 bases between them. The CDR3 DNA is TGCGCCAGCAGCCAAGCGGGGGACGTAGCCAAAAACATTCAGTACTTC. Amino acids: CASSQAGDVAKNIQYF.

This clonotype was counted between two and nine times. This may come from a read error, since a much larger clone is one base off. The chain employs TRBV20-1 and TRBJ2-2; a weak D match, TRBD2 (5 bases). CDR1 is DFQATT, CDR2 SNEGSKA, per germline (reference sequence). The CDR3 is made up of 13 amino acids. In DNA form, the CDR3 reads TGCAGTGCTAGAGTCCACCACCCCGGGGAGCGGTTTTTT. Translating it yields CSARVHHPGERFF.

This clonotype was seen ten or more times. The V gene is TRBV3-1, the J gene TRBJ1-6, with D uncertain. Per germline, CDR1 LGHDT and CDR2 YNNKEL (reference sequence). The CDR3 consists of 14 residues. Trimming pared 1 base from V and 8 bases from J, leaving 9 bases between. CDR3 region: CASSQGPTDSPLHF. Written as DNA, the CDR3 is TGTGCCAGCAGCCAAGGCCCAACGGATTCACCCCTCCACTTT.

This clonotype has more than one count but fewer than ten. CDR3 protein: CASSSGQGLYGETQYF. The CDR3 nucleotides are TGTGCCAGCAGTTCAGGGCAGGGTCTTTACGGAGAGACCCAGTACTTC. The J gene is TRBJ2-5, the V gene TRBV7-9, with a tentative D call TRBD1 (5 bases). Between the trimmed V and J ends, which lost 6 bases and 4 bases, there was a span of 21 bases. The CDR3 length is 16 residues. Looked up from germline, CDR1 is SEHNR and CDR2 is FQNEAQ (reference sequence). Looking up the rest from reference TRBV7-9 and TRBJ2-5 gives the full variable domain: DTGVSQNPRHKITKRGQNVTFRCDPISEHNRLYWYRQTLGQGPEFLTYFQNEAQLEKSRLLSDRFSAERPKGSFSTLEIQRTEQGDSAMYLCASSSGQGLYGETQYFGPGTRLLVL.